This TCR beta chain was identified in a study of blood T cell repertoires in COVID-19. As for the study in general: Nucleic acid was either cDNA or gDNA, and it came from T cells, B-cell-depleted T cells, or PBMCs.

In the authors' workflow: Nucleated cell counts were estimated from reference gene primer amplification. The assay was immunoSEQ multiplex PCR, and TCRdb's table has in-frame clones only and misses some. V and J calls and clone size are as listed in that table; D and trimming were resolved from the DNA. The sample carries roughly 110,000 clones, 71% recorded once. The CDR3 runs 17 residues. V lost 4 bases and J lost 1; bases outside the gene matches: 11. From germline, CDR1 is SGHRS and CDR2 YFSETQ. This sequence was found in a human donor with acute or convalescent COVID-19. The donor label of this sample is uncertain. Sequenced sample: peripheral blood. V is TRBV5-1 and J is TRBJ2-1, with 7 bases lining up with TRBD1. The CDR3 sequence is CASSQQTGTASYNEQFF. The DNA for the CDR3 is TGCGCCAGCAGCCAGCAAACCGGGACAGCGTCCTACAATGAGCAGTTCTTC.